A selection of T cell receptor beta chains follows, all from one sample in a study of cytotoxic CD8 clonotypes in ibrutinib-treated CLL. Clones were sequenced by immunoSEQ multiplex PCR, and TCRdb holds only the in-frame ones, with some missing. The table has 110,000 or so clones, more than 55% seen once. Sequencing was performed on PBMCs, taken after 24 months of ibrutinib treatment. The origin of the receptors is a human donor with chronic lymphocytic leukemia. Each CDR3 is given with its conserved first and last residue. The order of the fields is CDR3 length, J gene, V gene, CDR3 protein.

14 | TRBJ1-3 | TRBV30 | CAWRTGGSGNTIYF
13 | TRBJ1-1 | TRBV7-3 | CASSLIGGRGFFF
15 | TRBJ1-2 | TRBV19 | CASSTGTDPNYGYTF
11 | TRBJ2-3 | TRBV6-5 | CASSTRDTQYF
12 | TRBJ2-7 | TRBV6-1 | CASSEPPYEQYF
14 | TRBJ2-7 | TRBV9 | CASSPRTGIHEQYF
13 | TRBJ1-2 | TRBV30 | CAWSVSGAYGYTF
13 | TRBJ1-1 | TRBV25-1 | CASRTGVSTEAFF
15 | TRBJ2-3 | TRBV5-4 | CASSLIAGFTDTQYF
16 | TRBJ1-1 | TRBV6-1 | CASSEGLGPANTEAFF
15 | TRBJ1-4 | TRBV6-5 | CASSPFTGFNEKLFF
14 | TRBJ1-2 | TRBV30 | CAWLPGQGARGYTF
15 | TRBJ1-6 | TRBV6-5 | CASSYGGTFSSPLHF
14 | TRBJ2-3 | TRBV27 | CASRRDTSTDTQYF
15 | TRBJ2-3 | TRBV5-1 | CASSPTSGSGDTQYF
14 | TRBJ2-1 | TRBV5-6 | CASSLLDPGGEQFF
13 | TRBJ1-5 | TRBV30 | CAWSTDSNQPQHF